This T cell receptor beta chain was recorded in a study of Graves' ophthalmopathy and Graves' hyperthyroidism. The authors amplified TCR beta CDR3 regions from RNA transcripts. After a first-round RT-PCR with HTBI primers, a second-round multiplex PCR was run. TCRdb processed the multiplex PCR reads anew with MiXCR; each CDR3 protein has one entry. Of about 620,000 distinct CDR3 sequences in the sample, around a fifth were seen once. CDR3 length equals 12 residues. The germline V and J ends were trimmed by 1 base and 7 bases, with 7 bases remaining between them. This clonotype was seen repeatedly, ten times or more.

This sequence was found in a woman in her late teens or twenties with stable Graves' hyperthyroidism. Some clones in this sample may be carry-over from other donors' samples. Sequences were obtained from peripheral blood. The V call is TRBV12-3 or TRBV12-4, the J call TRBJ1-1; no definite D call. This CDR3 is CASSLEGFEAFF. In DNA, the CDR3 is TGTGCCAGCAGTTTAGAAGGATTTGAAGCTTTCTTT.